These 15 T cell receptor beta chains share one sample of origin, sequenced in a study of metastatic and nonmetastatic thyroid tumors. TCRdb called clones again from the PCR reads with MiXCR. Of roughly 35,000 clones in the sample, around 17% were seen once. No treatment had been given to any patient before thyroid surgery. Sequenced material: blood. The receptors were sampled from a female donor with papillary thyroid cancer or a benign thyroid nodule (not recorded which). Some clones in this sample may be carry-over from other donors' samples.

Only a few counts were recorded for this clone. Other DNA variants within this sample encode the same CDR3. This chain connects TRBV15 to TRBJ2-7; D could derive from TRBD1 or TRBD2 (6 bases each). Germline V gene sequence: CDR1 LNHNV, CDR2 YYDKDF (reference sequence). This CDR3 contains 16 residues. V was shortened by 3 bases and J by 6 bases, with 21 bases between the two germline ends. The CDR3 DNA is TGTGCCACCAGCAGGGGACTTGGCAGGGGCCCACTCGAGCAGTACTTC. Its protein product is CATSRGLGRGPLEQYF.

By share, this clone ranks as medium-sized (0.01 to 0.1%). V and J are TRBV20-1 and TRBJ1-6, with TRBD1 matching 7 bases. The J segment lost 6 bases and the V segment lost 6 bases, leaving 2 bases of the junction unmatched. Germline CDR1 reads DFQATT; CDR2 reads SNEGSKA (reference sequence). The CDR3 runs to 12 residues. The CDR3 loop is CSADRANSPLHF. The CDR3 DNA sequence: TGCAGTGCCGACAGGGCTAATTCACCCCTCCACTTT.

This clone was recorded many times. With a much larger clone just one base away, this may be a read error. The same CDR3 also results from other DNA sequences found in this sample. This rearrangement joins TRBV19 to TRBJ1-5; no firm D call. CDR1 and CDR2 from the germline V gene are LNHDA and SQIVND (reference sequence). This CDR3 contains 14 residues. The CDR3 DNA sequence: TGTGCTAGTAGTGGTATCCACTTCAATCAGCCCCAGCATTTT. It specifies CASSGIHFNQPQHF. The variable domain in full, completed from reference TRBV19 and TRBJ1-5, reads DGGITQSPKYLFRKEGQNVTLSCEQNLNHDAMYWYRQDPGQGLRLIYYSQIVNDFQKGDIAEGYSVSREKKESFPLTVTSAQKNPTAFYLCASSGIHFNQPQHFGDGTRLSIL.

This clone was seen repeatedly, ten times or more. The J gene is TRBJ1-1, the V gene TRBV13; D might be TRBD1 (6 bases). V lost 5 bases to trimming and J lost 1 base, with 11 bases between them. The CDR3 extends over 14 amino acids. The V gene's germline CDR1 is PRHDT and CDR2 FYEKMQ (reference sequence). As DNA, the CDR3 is TGTGCCAGCAGCCCAGGGGCTAGGAACACTGAAGCTTTCTTT. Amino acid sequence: CASSPGARNTEAFF.

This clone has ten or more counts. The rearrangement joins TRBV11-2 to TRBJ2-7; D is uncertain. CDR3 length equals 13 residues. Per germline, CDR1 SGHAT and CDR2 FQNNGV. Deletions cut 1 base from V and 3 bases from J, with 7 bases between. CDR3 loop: CASSLVTDYEQYF. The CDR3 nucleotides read TGTGCCAGCAGCTTAGTTACAGACTACGAGCAGTACTTC. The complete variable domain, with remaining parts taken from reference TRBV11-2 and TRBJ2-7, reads EAGVAQSPRYKIIEKRQSVAFWCNPISGHATLYWYQQILGQGPKLLIQFQNNGVVDDSQLPKDRFSAERLKGVDSTLKIQPAKLEDSAVYLCASSLVTDYEQYFGPGTRLTVT.

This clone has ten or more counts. CDR3 in DNA: TGTGCCAGCAGCCCCTTTACCTACGAGCAGTACTTC. It encodes CASSPFTYEQYF. The chain combines TRBV11-2 with TRBJ2-7; D gene unclear. V was clipped by 5 bases and J by 2 bases, with 7 bases between them. The germline V gene encodes CDR1 SGHAT and CDR2 FQNNGV. The CDR3 covers 12 residues. The whole variable domain, remainder taken from reference TRBV11-2 and TRBJ2-7, is EAGVAQSPRYKIIEKRQSVAFWCNPISGHATLYWYQQILGQGPKLLIQFQNNGVVDDSQLPKDRFSAERLKGVDSTLKIQPAKLEDSAVYLCASSPFTYEQYFGPGTRLTVT.

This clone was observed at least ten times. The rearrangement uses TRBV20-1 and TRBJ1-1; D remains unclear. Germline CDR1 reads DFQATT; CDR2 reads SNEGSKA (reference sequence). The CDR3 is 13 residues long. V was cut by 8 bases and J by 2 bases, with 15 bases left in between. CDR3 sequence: CSPQTGYNTEAFF. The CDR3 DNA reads TGCAGTCCCCAGACGGGATATAACACTGAAGCTTTCTTT.

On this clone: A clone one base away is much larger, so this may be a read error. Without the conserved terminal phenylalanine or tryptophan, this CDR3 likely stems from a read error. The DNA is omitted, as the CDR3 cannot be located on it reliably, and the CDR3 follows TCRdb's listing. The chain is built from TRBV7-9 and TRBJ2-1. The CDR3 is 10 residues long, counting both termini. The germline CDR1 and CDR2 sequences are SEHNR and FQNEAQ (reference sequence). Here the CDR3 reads CASSLGVLAR.

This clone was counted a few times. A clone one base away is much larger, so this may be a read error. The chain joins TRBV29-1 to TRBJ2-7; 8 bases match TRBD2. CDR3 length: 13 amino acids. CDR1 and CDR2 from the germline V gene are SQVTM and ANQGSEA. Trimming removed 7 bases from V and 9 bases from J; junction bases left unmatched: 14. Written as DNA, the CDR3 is TGCAGCGCCACCCGGGATTTACGGGGGGGGCAGTACTTC. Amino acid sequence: CSATRDLRGGQYF.

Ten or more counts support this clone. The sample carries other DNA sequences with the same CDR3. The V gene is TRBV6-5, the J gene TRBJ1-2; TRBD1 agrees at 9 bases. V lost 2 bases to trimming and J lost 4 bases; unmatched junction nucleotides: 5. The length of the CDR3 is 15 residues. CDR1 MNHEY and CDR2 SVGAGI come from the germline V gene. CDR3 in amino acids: CASSYRDRDSYGYTF. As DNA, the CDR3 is TGTGCCAGCAGTTACCGGGACAGGGATTCCTATGGCTACACCTTC.

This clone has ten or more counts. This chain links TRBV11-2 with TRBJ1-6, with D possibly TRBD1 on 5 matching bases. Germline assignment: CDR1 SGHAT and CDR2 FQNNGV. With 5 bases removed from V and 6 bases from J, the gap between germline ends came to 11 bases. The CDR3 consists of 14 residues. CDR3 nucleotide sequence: TGTGCCAGCAGCCCGGACACAATTAATTCACCCCTCCACTTT. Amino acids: CASSPDTINSPLHF.

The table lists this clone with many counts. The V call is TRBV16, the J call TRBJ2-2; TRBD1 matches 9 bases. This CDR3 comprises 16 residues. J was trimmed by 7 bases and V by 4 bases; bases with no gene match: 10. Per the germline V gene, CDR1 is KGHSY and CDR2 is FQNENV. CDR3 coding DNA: TGTGCCAGCAGCCCGAAAACAGGGGGCCTGAACGGGGAGCTGTTTTTT. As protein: CASSPKTGGLNGELFF.

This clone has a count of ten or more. In DNA, the CDR3 is TGCAGTGCTAGTTTCGGTGGCACGGGTCAGCCCCAGCATTTT. Its translation: CSASFGGTGQPQHF. The chain carries TRBV20-1 and TRBJ1-5; D is unresolved. Trimming removed 3 bases from V and 6 bases from J, with 15 bases in between. CDR1 is DFQATT, CDR2 SNEGSKA, per germline (reference sequence). The CDR3 loop spans 14 amino acids.

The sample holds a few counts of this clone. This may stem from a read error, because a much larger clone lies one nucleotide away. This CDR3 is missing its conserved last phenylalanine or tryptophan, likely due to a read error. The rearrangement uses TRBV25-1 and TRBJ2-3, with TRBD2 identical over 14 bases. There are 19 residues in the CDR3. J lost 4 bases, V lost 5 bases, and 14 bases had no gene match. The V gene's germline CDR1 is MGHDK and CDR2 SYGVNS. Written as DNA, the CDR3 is TGTGCCAGCAGTAGAAGGCCTGGGACTAGCGGGAGTTTCGCAGATACGCAGTATTCT. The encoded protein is CASSRRPGTSGSFADTQYS.

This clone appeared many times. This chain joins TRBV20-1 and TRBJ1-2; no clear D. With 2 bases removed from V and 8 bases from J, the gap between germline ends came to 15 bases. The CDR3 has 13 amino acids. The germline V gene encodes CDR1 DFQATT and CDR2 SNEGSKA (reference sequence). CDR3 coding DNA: TGCAGTGCTAGATTCGGTGGGATCGGAGGCTACACCTTC. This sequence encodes CSARFGGIGGYTF.